This TCR beta chain originates from a study of low-dose radiotherapy and immunotherapy resistance in tumors. The table lists this clonotype with many counts. The time point denotes: after trial treatment. Treatment in this sample: LDRT plus nivolumab, ipilimumab, low-dose cyclophosphamide and aspirin (RACIN trial). With TRAV- and TRBV-specific primers, first-strand cDNA was made, covering the alpha and beta chains. Using a constant-region primer together with a V-primer adapter, TCRs were subjected to around 22 PCR cycles of amplification. TCRdb reprocessed the reads with MiXCR, giving one entry per CDR3 protein. The repertoire holds tens of thousands of distinct CDR3 sequences, with less than 25% as singletons. This CDR3 comprises 11 residues. The V and J ends lost 6 bases and 13 bases respectively, with 15 bases between them. The germline CDR1 and CDR2 sequences are SNHLY and FYNNEI.

The material sequenced was PBMCs, taken after low-dose radiotherapy plus immunotherapy. The chain has TRBV2 and TRBJ1-2, with a weak D call TRBD1 (6 bases). This TCR derives from a female donor with ovarian cancer. Here the CDR3 reads CASSPPGALTF. The CDR3 DNA follows: TGTGCCAGCAGCCCTCCGGGGGCTCTCACCTTC.